These 10 T cell receptor beta chains were sequenced from one sample in a study of CXCR3-negative and CXCR3-positive naive CD8 T cells. These receptors' targets are unknown. Study-wide results and limits: Hydrophobicity was higher for TRB CDR3s found in CXCR3-positive naive cells than in CXCR3-negative naive cells.

The libraries of TRB cDNA were constructed through 5' RACE using UMI labels. No DNA is given; TCRdb re-called the 5' RACE reads and lists each CDR3 protein once. The table lists over 100,000 distinct CDR3 sequences. What was sequenced was naive CXCR3+ CD8+ T cells from blood. Subset in this sample: CD45RO-CCR7+CD27+CD95- naive CD8+ T cells expressing CXCR3 (TNR3+). These receptors all stem from a human donor in good health. Some clones in this sample may be carry-over from other donors' samples.

This CDR3 reads CASSLRGVGGYTF. The chain is built from TRBV13 and TRBJ1-2; TCRdb indicates TRBD1, and absent DNA this call remains unverified. CDR1 is PRHDT and CDR2 is FYEKMQ in the germline V gene (reference sequence). This CDR3 has 13 amino acids.

The chain recombines TRBV7-2 with TRBJ1-1; with no DNA, the TCRdb D assignment of TRBD1 cannot be verified. This CDR3 is built from 17 residues. The germline V gene has CDR1 SGHTA and CDR2 FQGNSA. CDR3 in amino acids: CASSLRGQERPNTEAFF.

The chain couples TRBV10-3 to TRBJ2-1; TCRdb designates TRBD2, a call that cannot be tested without DNA. CDR1 and CDR2 (germline): ENHRY, SYGVKD. CDR3 length equals 13 residues. CDR3 amino acids: CAISLGGMDEQFF.

The chain joins TRBV7-8 to TRBJ2-1; the TCRdb call, TRBD1, lacks DNA for checking. The CDR3 is made up of 15 amino acids. From germline, CDR1 is SGHVS and CDR2 FQNEAQ. CDR3 protein: CASSLGTGVYNGQFF.

The rearrangement uses TRBV6-5 and TRBJ1-5. The length of the CDR3 is 16 residues. CDR1 and CDR2 from the germline V gene are MNHEY and SVGAGI. Here the CDR3 reads CASSYGLPESNQPQHF.

The rearrangement links TRBV5-1 to TRBJ1-1; checking the TCRdb D call of TRBD1 is not possible without DNA. CDR3 size: 15 residues. Germline CDR1 is SGHRS and CDR2 is YFSETQ. CDR3 residues: CASSAGTGRDTEAFF.

The chain joins TRBV27 to TRBJ2-7; the D call of TRBD1 rests on TCRdb alone, since no DNA is present to check it. The germline V gene has CDR1 MNHEY and CDR2 SMNVEV (reference sequence). The CDR3 has 14 amino acids. CDR3 amino acids: CASSAVLGGYEQYF.

The chain uses TRBV29-1 and TRBJ2-3. The CDR3 is 15 amino acids. Germline V lookup: CDR1 SQVTM, CDR2 ANQGSEA. CDR3: CSVEDSGSSTDTQYF.

The chain carries TRBV7-9 and TRBJ2-3; TCRdb outputs TRBD1, but without DNA this stays unchecked. Germline V gene sequence: CDR1 SEHNR, CDR2 FQNEAQ (reference sequence). The length of the CDR3 is 14 residues. The CDR3: CATPLAGGTDTQYF.

The gene calls are TRBV9 and TRBJ2-3. The CDR3 contains 13 residues. Germline V gene lookup returns CDR1 SGDLS and CDR2 YYNGEE. The CDR3 region is CASSATGVDTQYF.